This T cell receptor (beta chain) was identified during a study of early T cells in non-severe SARS-CoV-2 infection. Germline CDR1 DFQATT, CDR2 SNEGSKA (reference sequence). Deletions cut 4 bases from V and 4 bases from J, with 10 bases between. The CDR3 consists of 13 residues. TCRdb passed the 5' RACE reads through MiXCR, listing each CDR3 protein once. Found here are 55,000 to 80,000 distinct CDR3 sequences, roughly 13% of them singletons; the top ten hold approximately 1.4%. The chain links TRBV20-1 to TRBJ2-2; possibly TRBD2 for D (6 bases). The source material was whole blood, sampled at baseline. This clonotype originated in an adult who was a healthcare worker with PCR-confirmed SARS-CoV-2 infection or an uninfected control (not recorded which). For the CDR3, the DNA is TGCAGTGCTACCCGCGGGGCCACCGGGGAGCTGTTTTTT. Translating it yields CSATRGATGELFF.